This record concerns one T cell receptor (beta chain) sequence. This clone was seen a few times. Its antigen is unknown. There are no base qualities to consult, and no much larger clone falls within one base. The goal of deep resolution MiSeq sequencing was a depth between 1 in 1 million and 1 in 200,000 T cells, and coverage averaged 10x per clonotype. The immunoSEQ hsTCRB Kit was used to generate the TCR beta libraries. The study's processing was this. Data were analyzed with ImmunoSEQ Data Assistant and ImmunoSEQ Analyzer, with V, D and J genes assigned per IMGT definitions. Clonality was computed as one minus normalized Shannon entropy of productive rearrangement frequencies, ranging from 0 to 1. Only overrepresented clonotypes making up at least 0.05% of each patient's repertoire were included in the public clonotype analysis. Around 12 age-matched healthy donor repertoires from immuneACCESS were used as controls for clonality. Held by TCRdb, this immuneACCESS table contains in-frame sequences only and omits some clones. Under half of the omission traces to an unresolved V gene where checked; the cause of the rest is unknown. The D gene and trimming were derived from the DNA, and the V and J assignments and clone size from that table. The sample yields some 25,000 clones; 60% to 80% were counted once. Jointly, the top ten make up 51% of the sample.

These data belong to a study of cytotoxic CD8 clonotypes in ibrutinib-treated CLL (dated by TCRdb to 2020 to 2022). Describing the broader study: In this cohort, around 14 patients were treatment-naive and roughly 10 were relapsed/refractory, while under 18 had unmutated IGHV. Patients were still on ibrutinib when every remission and progressive disease sample was collected. On average, each sample had approximately 280,000 productive templates and more than 75,000 productive rearrangements. Of the approximately 91 people in the trial, 25 to 30 had longitudinal samples available. Responses were partial in 24 patients and complete in 2; after median approximately 66 months follow-up, about 14 stayed in remission and approximately twelve progressed. The response samples were drawn at a median of 12 months into treatment, with a range of about 6 to 40 months. Cryopreserved peripheral blood mononuclear cells were obtained before treatment, at response, and at either sustained remission or disease progression. Overall results and qualifications from the work: Clonality rose at ibrutinib response, remained stable during sustained remission, and dropped back toward baseline at progression. Sampling times were not matched between sustained-remission and progressing patients, and lymph node repertoires were not studied. Baseline clonality was found to be higher than that of age-matched healthy donors and was strongly correlated with circulating CD8+ T-cell counts. Public clonotypes were found to be uncommon and were observed to contract or remain stable during treatment; the increase in clonality was shown to reflect expansion of private clonotypes at ibrutinib response.

From cysteine to phenylalanine, the CDR3 is 11 amino acids long. Solely the CDR3 DNA is kept, with 33 bases framed from the first base. From a lookup of the germline V gene, CDR1 and CDR2 are SGDLS and YYNGEE. Between the V and J ends, shortened by 8 bases and 8 bases respectively, the junction contains 11 bases. The sample's time point label, in plain terms: progressive disease on ibrutinib. Roughly 2 micrograms of genomic DNA were extracted from cryopreserved PBMCs for TCR beta library preparation. Longitudinal blood samples from CLL patients on ibrutinib monotherapy were analyzed using high-throughput TCR beta sequencing. The patients took part in an open-label, single-center phase 2 trial of ibrutinib monotherapy.

The sequence came from a human donor with chronic lymphocytic leukemia. The chain is assembled from TRBV9 and TRBJ1-3, with no reliable assignment of the D segment. The sample here was PBMCs, taken at disease progression, from a patient treated with ibrutinib. The DNA sequence reads TGTGCCAGTACCCTAACTCACACCATATATTTT. It encodes CASTLTHTIYF.